This entry is about one T cell receptor (beta chain). The antigen is undetermined. Sequenced by immunoSEQ multiplex PCR; TCRdb stores in-frame clones only, minus some. The table lists some 69,000 clones, roughly 95% of them singletons. The germline V gene encodes CDR1 SNHLY and CDR2 FYNNEI. The CDR3 runs 20 residues. V trimming: 3 bases; J trimming: 3 bases; junction bases outside the gene matches: 21. The sample is drawn from a study of cytomegalovirus exposure and HLA in healthy donors. About the research overall: The same platform was used for the 110 or so validation repertoires and the approximately 670 first-cohort repertoires, a later analysis reported.

Study outcomes and limitations: Reportedly, diagnosis of cytomegalovirus status by the classifier showed high specificity and sensitivity. The study found most TCR sequences rare, yet found some public TCRs in many donors.

This clonotype was sampled from a woman aged 18-29 years in good health and CMV-seropositive. The chain is built from TRBV2 and TRBJ2-7, with 9 bases lining up with TRBD1. The sequenced material came from PBMCs. This chain's CDR3 is CASSESHRGQFIRVRYEQYF. Here the CDR3 DNA reads TGTGCCAGCAGTGAGTCGCACAGGGGGCAGTTTATCAGGGTACGCTACGAGCAGTACTTC. The complete variable domain, with remaining parts taken from reference TRBV2 and TRBJ2-7, reads EPEVTQTPSHQVTQMGQEVILRCVPISNHLYFYWYRQILGQKVEFLVSFYNNEISEKSEIFDDQFSVERPDGSNFTLKIRSTKLEDSAMYFCASSESHRGQFIRVRYEQYFGPGTRLTVT.